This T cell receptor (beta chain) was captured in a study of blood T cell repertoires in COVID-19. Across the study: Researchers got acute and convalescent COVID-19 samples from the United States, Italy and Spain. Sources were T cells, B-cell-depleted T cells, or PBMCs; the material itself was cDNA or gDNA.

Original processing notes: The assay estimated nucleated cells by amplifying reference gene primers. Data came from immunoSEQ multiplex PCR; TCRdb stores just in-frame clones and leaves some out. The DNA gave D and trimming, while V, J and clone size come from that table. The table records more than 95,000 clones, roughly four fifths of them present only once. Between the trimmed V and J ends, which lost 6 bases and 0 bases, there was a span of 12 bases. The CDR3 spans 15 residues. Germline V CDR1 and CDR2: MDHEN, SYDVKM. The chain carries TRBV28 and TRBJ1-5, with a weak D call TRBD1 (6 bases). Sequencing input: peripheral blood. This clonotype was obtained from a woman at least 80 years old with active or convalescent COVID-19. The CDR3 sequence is CASRSGQYSNQPQHF. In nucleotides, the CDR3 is TGTGCCAGCAGATCGGGACAATATAGCAATCAGCCCCAGCATTTT. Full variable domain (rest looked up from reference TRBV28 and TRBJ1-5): DVKVTQSSRYLVKRTGEKVFLECVQDMDHENMFWYRQDPGLGLRLIYFSYDVKMKEKGDIPEGYSVSREKKERFSLILESASTNQTSMYLCASRSGQYSNQPQHFGDGTRLSIL.